The rows below give T cell receptor beta chains drawn from one sample of a study of cytomegalovirus exposure and HLA in healthy donors. Using immunoSEQ multiplex PCR, the repertoire was profiled, and TCRdb retains in-frame clones only, with some absent. Among fewer than 90,000 clones listed, about four fifths were seen once. The source material was PBMCs. All receptors derive from a young woman in good health and CMV-seropositive. The CDR3 runs from the conserved cysteine through the conserved F or W. D genes are given only for firm matches. Where a row states a size, it is once, few, many or the class of an expanded clone; other rows omit it.

V gene: TRBV5-4
clone size: .
J gene: TRBJ1-5
CDR3 length: 16
D gene: TRBD1
CDR3 protein: CASSRGGQGVHQPQHF
CDR3 DNA: TGTGCCAGCAGCCGAGGGGGACAGGGGGTTCATCAGCCCCAGCATTTT

V gene: TRBV5-1
clone size: .
J gene: TRBJ1-1
CDR3 length: 15
D gene: TRBD1
CDR3 protein: CASSYRTGGTTEAFF
CDR3 DNA: TGCGCCAGCAGCTACCGGACAGGCGGGACCACTGAAGCTTTCTTT

V gene: TRBV6-5
clone size: few
J gene: TRBJ1-5
CDR3 length: 15
D gene: .
CDR3 protein: CASSYSIDGNQPQHF
CDR3 DNA: TGTGCCAGCAGTTACTCGATAGACGGGAATCAGCCCCAGCATTTT

V gene: TRBV7-9
clone size: .
J gene: TRBJ1-2
CDR3 length: 13
D gene: .
CDR3 protein: CASSPAGLYGYTF
CDR3 DNA: TGTGCCAGCAGCCCGGCGGGTCTCTATGGCTACACCTTC

V gene: TRBV7-9
clone size: few
J gene: TRBJ2-3
CDR3 length: 14
D gene: .
CDR3 protein: CASTAGARWDTQYF
CDR3 DNA: TGTGCCAGCACCGCGGGGGCCCGCTGGGATACGCAGTATTTT

V gene: TRBV18
clone size: once
J gene: TRBJ2-1
CDR3 length: 16
D gene: .
CDR3 protein: CASSPPGTIGANEQFF
CDR3 DNA: TGTGCCAGCTCACCTCCCGGGACAATAGGGGCCAATGAGCAGTTCTTC

V gene: TRBV10-2
clone size: .
J gene: TRBJ2-7
CDR3 length: 15
D gene: TRBD2
CDR3 protein: CASSDPNIAGYEQYF
CDR3 DNA: TGCGCCAGCAGTGATCCGAACATAGCGGGGTACGAGCAGTACTTC

V gene: TRBV6-5
clone size: .
J gene: TRBJ2-5
CDR3 length: 14
D gene: .
CDR3 protein: CASRPGHPGETQYF
CDR3 DNA: TGTGCCAGCAGGCCGGGACACCCGGGAGAGACCCAGTACTTC

V gene: TRBV6-1
clone size: .
J gene: TRBJ1-5
CDR3 length: 14
D gene: TRBD1
CDR3 protein: CASSVTGGQSPQHF
CDR3 DNA: TGTGCCAGCAGTGTGACAGGGGGCCAATCGCCCCAGCATTTT

V gene: TRBV5-1
clone size: .
J gene: TRBJ1-6
CDR3 length: 14
D gene: .
CDR3 protein: CASSQQGNNSPLHF
CDR3 DNA: TGCGCCAGCAGCCAACAGGGAAATAATTCACCCCTCCACTTT

V gene: TRBV7-4
clone size: .
J gene: TRBJ1-1
CDR3 length: 15
D gene: TRBD1
CDR3 protein: CASSPGQALNTEAFF
CDR3 DNA: TGTGCCAGCAGCCCGGGACAGGCCCTGAACACTGAAGCTTTCTTT

V gene: TRBV5-1
clone size: .
J gene: TRBJ2-1
CDR3 length: 16
D gene: TRBD2
CDR3 protein: CASSPAPSGGPNEQFF
CDR3 DNA: TGCGCCAGCAGCCCCGCCCCTAGCGGGGGGCCCAATGAGCAGTTCTTC

V gene: TRBV7-6
clone size: .
J gene: TRBJ2-5
CDR3 length: 14
D gene: .
CDR3 protein: CASSLAGGRVTQYF
CDR3 DNA: TGTGCCAGCAGCTTAGCGGGGGGAAGGGTGACCCAGTACTTC

V gene: TRBV20-1
clone size: .
J gene: TRBJ1-2
CDR3 length: 11
D gene: TRBD1
CDR3 protein: CSAWGTEGYTF
CDR3 DNA: TGCAGTGCTTGGGGGACAGAAGGCTACACCTTC

V gene: TRBV28
clone size: .
J gene: TRBJ1-2
CDR3 length: 12
D gene: .
CDR3 protein: CASSPGDSGYTF
CDR3 DNA: TGTGCCAGCAGTCCAGGGGATTCTGGCTACACCTTC

V gene: TRBV5-1
clone size: few
J gene: TRBJ2-3
CDR3 length: 14
D gene: .
CDR3 protein: CPKNSLIEADTQYF
CDR3 DNA: TGCCCGAAAAACAGCTTGATAGAAGCAGATACGCAGTATTTT

V gene: TRBV2
clone size: .
J gene: TRBJ1-2
CDR3 length: 16
D gene: .
CDR3 protein: CASSPDFPLGSHGYTF
CDR3 DNA: TGTGCCAGCAGCCCTGACTTCCCCCTCGGTTCCCATGGCTACACCTTC

V gene: TRBV10-3
clone size: .
J gene: TRBJ2-7
CDR3 length: 13
D gene: TRBD2
CDR3 protein: CAIREGGGYEQYF
CDR3 DNA: TGTGCCATCAGAGAGGGCGGGGGCTACGAGCAGTACTTC

V gene: TRBV7-3
clone size: .
J gene: TRBJ2-5
CDR3 length: 15
D gene: TRBD1
CDR3 protein: CASSLTTGGQETQYF
CDR3 DNA: TGTGCCAGCAGCTTAACGACAGGGGGCCAAGAGACCCAGTACTTC

V gene: TRBV6-5
clone size: .
J gene: TRBJ2-7
CDR3 length: 15
D gene: TRBD1
CDR3 protein: CASSLTGAFSYEQYF
CDR3 DNA: TGTGCCAGCAGTTTGACAGGGGCTTTCTCCTACGAGCAGTACTTC

V gene: TRBV30
clone size: .
J gene: TRBJ2-7
CDR3 length: 14
D gene: .
CDR3 protein: CAWRVAGPREEQYF
CDR3 DNA: TGTGCCTGGCGTGTAGCAGGTCCTAGGGAGGAGCAGTACTTC

V gene: TRBV7-2
clone size: .
J gene: TRBJ1-1
CDR3 length: 14
D gene: .
CDR3 protein: CASSWGVGNTEAFF
CDR3 DNA: TGTGCCAGCAGCTGGGGGGTGGGGAACACTGAAGCTTTCTTT

V gene: TRBV5-1
clone size: .
J gene: TRBJ2-7
CDR3 length: 15
D gene: TRBD1
CDR3 protein: CASSAEQGVSYEQYF
CDR3 DNA: TGCGCCAGCAGCGCCGAGCAGGGGGTCTCTTACGAGCAGTACTTC

V gene: TRBV14
clone size: .
J gene: TRBJ2-1
CDR3 length: 16
D gene: .
CDR3 protein: CASSQEGAGVINEQFF
CDR3 DNA: TGTGCCAGCAGCCAAGAAGGGGCAGGTGTTATCAATGAGCAGTTCTTC

V gene: TRBV20-1
clone size: once
J gene: TRBJ2-1
CDR3 length: 10
D gene: .
CDR3 protein: CSATDNEQFF
CDR3 DNA: TGCAGTGCTACAGACAATGAGCAGTTCTTC

V gene: TRBV19
clone size: .
J gene: TRBJ2-3
CDR3 length: 16
D gene: .
CDR3 protein: CASSPLVPGGADTQYF
CDR3 DNA: TGTGCCAGTAGTCCCCTGGTTCCGGGGGGCGCAGATACGCAGTATTTT

V gene: TRBV5-1
clone size: .
J gene: TRBJ2-1
CDR3 length: 13
D gene: .
CDR3 protein: CASTRGNYNEQFF
CDR3 DNA: TGCGCCAGCACCCGAGGCAACTACAATGAGCAGTTCTTC

V gene: TRBV5-1
clone size: .
J gene: TRBJ2-3
CDR3 length: 15
D gene: .
CDR3 protein: CASRPGLSSTDTQYF
CDR3 DNA: TGCGCCAGCAGGCCGGGACTGTCTAGCACAGATACGCAGTATTTT

V gene: TRBV5-6
clone size: once
J gene: TRBJ1-6
CDR3 length: 15
D gene: TRBD1
CDR3 protein: CASSPTGQGVSPLHF
CDR3 DNA: TGTGCCAGCAGCCCCACGGGACAGGGAGTATCACCCCTCCACTTT

V gene: TRBV7-6
clone size: .
J gene: TRBJ2-2
CDR3 length: 15
D gene: .
CDR3 protein: CASSFPGLNTGELFF
CDR3 DNA: TGTGCCAGCAGCTTCCCAGGGTTGAACACCGGGGAGCTGTTTTTT

V gene: TRBV19
clone size: .
J gene: TRBJ1-2
CDR3 length: 14
D gene: TRBD1
CDR3 protein: CASSIQGDKYGYTF
CDR3 DNA: TGTGCCAGTAGTATTCAGGGGGATAAATATGGCTACACCTTC

V gene: TRBV7-9
clone size: once
J gene: TRBJ2-3
CDR3 length: 15
D gene: TRBD1
CDR3 protein: CASSPGQGATDTQYF
CDR3 DNA: TGTGCCAGCAGCCCGGGACAGGGGGCGACAGATACGCAGTATTTT

V gene: TRBV2
clone size: .
J gene: TRBJ1-6
CDR3 length: 15
D gene: .
CDR3 protein: CASRLNRVFNSPLHF
CDR3 DNA: TGTGCCAGCAGACTAAACAGGGTTTTTAATTCACCCCTCCACTTT

V gene: TRBV9
clone size: once
J gene: TRBJ2-1
CDR3 length: 12
D gene: .
CDR3 protein: CASSTQGNEQFF
CDR3 DNA: TGTGCCAGCAGCACACAGGGTAATGAGCAGTTCTTC

V gene: TRBV6-1
clone size: .
J gene: TRBJ2-7
CDR3 length: 15
D gene: TRBD1
CDR3 protein: CASRFSGTGYDEQYF
CDR3 DNA: TGTGCCAGCAGATTTTCCGGGACAGGGTACGACGAGCAGTACTTC

V gene: TRBV7-9
clone size: once
J gene: TRBJ1-1
CDR3 length: 13
D gene: .
CDR3 protein: CASSDQGGTEAFF
CDR3 DNA: TGTGCCAGCAGCGATCAGGGTGGCACTGAAGCTTTCTTT

V gene: TRBV18
clone size: .
J gene: TRBJ1-2
CDR3 length: 16
D gene: .
CDR3 protein: CASSPMQGPPKEGYTF
CDR3 DNA: TGTGCCAGCTCACCAATGCAGGGCCCTCCCAAAGAAGGCTACACCTTC

V gene: TRBV1
clone size: .
J gene: TRBJ2-3
CDR3 length: 20
D gene: .
CDR3 protein: CTSSRGQGPNIGLVPDTQYF
CDR3 DNA: TGCACCAGCAGCCGGGGACAGGGACCAAATATCGGACTAGTGCCAGATACGCAGTATTTT

V gene: TRBV5-1
clone size: .
J gene: TRBJ2-5
CDR3 length: 14
D gene: TRBD1
CDR3 protein: CASSWDRGGETQYF
CDR3 DNA: TGCGCCAGCAGCTGGGACAGGGGCGGGGAGACCCAGTACTTC

V gene: TRBV11-3
clone size: .
J gene: TRBJ2-7
CDR3 length: 14
D gene: TRBD1
CDR3 protein: CASSSGQGNEEQYF
CDR3 DNA: TGTGCCAGCAGCTCGGGACAGGGAAATGAGGAGCAGTACTTC

V gene: TRBV5-8
clone size: .
J gene: TRBJ1-3
CDR3 length: 16
D gene: .
CDR3 protein: CASSLATQGSGNTIYF
CDR3 DNA: TGTGCCAGCAGCTTGGCAACGCAGGGCTCTGGAAACACCATATATTTT

V gene: TRBV12-5
clone size: .
J gene: TRBJ2-6
CDR3 length: 17
D gene: TRBD1
CDR3 protein: CASGWDRSAGGANVLTF
CDR3 DNA: TGTGCTAGTGGTTGGGACAGATCTGCAGGAGGGGCCAACGTCCTGACTTTC

V gene: TRBV6-1
clone size: once
J gene: TRBJ1-5
CDR3 length: 15
D gene: TRBD1
CDR3 protein: CASSLGQGGNQPQHF
CDR3 DNA: TGTGCCAGCAGCTTAGGACAGGGCGGCAATCAGCCCCAGCATTTT

V gene: TRBV5-3
clone size: .
J gene: TRBJ1-6
CDR3 length: 18
D gene: .
CDR3 protein: CARSIRPETGEYNSPLHF
CDR3 DNA: TGTGCCAGAAGCATCCGCCCAGAGACTGGGGAGTATAATTCACCCCTCCACTTT

V gene: TRBV4-1
clone size: .
J gene: TRBJ2-3
CDR3 length: 15
D gene: TRBD1
CDR3 protein: CASSMGDRETDTQYF
CDR3 DNA: TGCGCCAGCAGCATGGGAGACAGGGAAACAGATACGCAGTATTTT

V gene: TRBV4-1
clone size: .
J gene: TRBJ1-4
CDR3 length: 16
D gene: TRBD1
CDR3 protein: CASSQGPGQGHEKLFF
CDR3 DNA: TGCGCCAGCAGCCAAGGTCCGGGACAGGGTCATGAAAAACTGTTTTTT

V gene: TRBV9
clone size: .
J gene: TRBJ1-2
CDR3 length: 16
D gene: .
CDR3 protein: CASSVVKQGDGYGYTF
CDR3 DNA: TGTGCCAGCAGCGTAGTGAAACAGGGAGATGGCTATGGCTACACCTTC

V gene: TRBV19
clone size: .
J gene: TRBJ1-2
CDR3 length: 16
D gene: .
CDR3 protein: CASTLTPTPADYGYTF
CDR3 DNA: TGTGCCAGTACCTTGACCCCTACCCCGGCGGACTATGGCTACACCTTC

V gene: TRBV28
clone size: few
J gene: TRBJ2-7
CDR3 length: 13
D gene: .
CDR3 protein: CASSLGRSYEQYF
CDR3 DNA: TGTGCCAGCAGTTTAGGCAGGTCCTACGAGCAGTACTTC